Listed below are T cell receptor beta chains from one sample, sequenced in a study of cytomegalovirus exposure and HLA in healthy donors. Produced via immunoSEQ multiplex PCR; TCRdb's table is partial and in-frame only. The table records over 100,000 clones, roughly 89% of them present only once. Sequencing input: PBMCs. All receptors come from a man aged 25 to 40 in good health and CMV-seronegative. Both conserved end residues are part of each CDR3. The D gene is left open where the match is weak. Clone size is given for some rows only: seen once, a few or many times, or a class if the clone is expanded.

J: TRBJ1-1
V: TRBV6-5
size: -
D: -
CDR3: CASSLDTYTEAFF
DNA: TGTGCCAGCAGTTTGGACACATACACTGAAGCTTTCTTT

J: TRBJ2-3
V: TRBV6-5
size: -
D: TRBD2
CDR3: CASTGGTSGDTQYF
DNA: TGTGCCTCGACGGGGGGAACTTCAGGCGATACGCAGTATTTT

J: TRBJ1-2
V: TRBV29-1
size: -
D: TRBD1
CDR3: CSVETGGNYGYTF
DNA: TGCAGCGTAGAGACAGGGGGGAACTATGGCTACACCTTC

J: TRBJ2-1
V: TRBV9
size: -
D: -
CDR3: CASSRTGGDNEQFF
DNA: TGTGCCAGCAGCAGGACGGGGGGCGACAATGAGCAGTTCTTC

J: TRBJ2-7
V: TRBV7-9
size: -
D: TRBD1
CDR3: CASSLAPGQGSDEQYF
DNA: TGTGCCAGCAGCTTAGCCCCGGGACAGGGAAGCGACGAGCAGTACTTC

J: TRBJ1-3
V: TRBV29-1
size: -
D: -
CDR3: CSVEGAGNTIYF
DNA: TGCAGCGTTGAAGGAGCTGGAAACACCATATATTTT

J: TRBJ2-5
V: TRBV25-1
size: -
D: TRBD1
CDR3: CASSEFGTGGQETQYF
DNA: TGTGCCAGCAGTGAATTCGGGACAGGGGGCCAAGAGACCCAGTACTTC

J: TRBJ2-1
V: TRBV11-2
size: -
D: -
CDR3: CASSLQNPTGSEQFF
DNA: TGTGCCAGCAGCTTACAAAACCCCACAGGGTCTGAGCAGTTCTTC

J: TRBJ2-3
V: TRBV5-4
size: -
D: TRBD2
CDR3: CASSWTSGVTDTQYF
DNA: TGTGCCAGCAGCTGGACTAGCGGGGTCACAGATACGCAGTATTTT

J: TRBJ2-7
V: TRBV21-1
size: -
D: -
CDR3: CASGQYIVRSYEQYF
DNA: TGTGCCAGCGGGCAGTACATAGTTCGCTCCTACGAGCAGTACTTC

J: TRBJ2-7
V: TRBV28
size: -
D: -
CDR3: CASSFLAPPLGRYYEQYF
DNA: TGTGCCAGCAGCTTTCTGGCCCCGCCGCTTGGGAGGTACTACGAGCAGTACTTC

J: TRBJ1-2
V: TRBV20-1
size: -
D: -
CDR3: CSAREAYGYTF
DNA: TGCAGTGCCAGGGAAGCCTATGGCTACACCTTC

J: TRBJ1-5
V: TRBV6-5
size: -
D: -
CDR3: CASRARGNQPQHF
DNA: TGTGCCAGCAGGGCCAGGGGCAATCAGCCCCAGCATTTT

J: TRBJ2-6
V: TRBV5-4
size: once
D: TRBD1
CDR3: CASSWGQAGANVLTF
DNA: TGTGCCAGCAGCTGGGGACAGGCTGGGGCCAACGTCCTGACTTTC

J: TRBJ2-7
V: TRBV7-6
size: -
D: -
CDR3: CASSPTGSIEQYF
DNA: TGTGCCAGCAGCCCCACAGGGTCGATCGAGCAGTACTTC

J: TRBJ2-3
V: TRBV29-1
size: -
D: -
CDR3: CSEAGFGGTDTQYF
DNA: TGCAGCGAAGCCGGGTTCGGGGGAACAGATACGCAGTATTTT

J: TRBJ2-7
V: TRBV18
size: -
D: -
CDR3: CASSPLFGADYEQYF
DNA: TGTGCCAGCTCACCCCTTTTTGGGGCAGACTACGAGCAGTACTTC

J: TRBJ1-4
V: TRBV5-5
size: -
D: -
CDR3: CASSSGHEAWNEKLFF
DNA: TGTGCCAGCAGCTCCGGACATGAGGCGTGGAATGAAAAACTGTTTTTT

J: TRBJ2-7
V: TRBV18
size: -
D: TRBD1
CDR3: CASSPAAPRQGGYEQYF
DNA: TGTGCCAGCTCACCAGCTGCCCCCCGACAGGGTGGCTACGAGCAGTACTTC

J: TRBJ1-6
V: TRBV28
size: few
D: -
CDR3: CASSRDFNSPLHF
DNA: TGTGCCAGCAGCCGGGATTTTAATTCACCCCTCCACTTT

J: TRBJ2-7
V: TRBV7-2
size: once
D: TRBD2
CDR3: CASSLVAGGPYHEQYF
DNA: TGTGCCAGCAGTCTAGTAGCGGGGGGGCCTTACCACGAGCAGTACTTC

J: TRBJ2-7
V: TRBV10-2
size: -
D: -
CDR3: CASGTLEQYF
DNA: TGCGCCAGCGGCACCCTGGAGCAGTACTTC

J: TRBJ2-7
V: TRBV10-2
size: once
D: TRBD1
CDR3: CASSEEGLRQGSYEQYF
DNA: TGCGCCAGCAGTGAGGAGGGGCTGCGACAGGGCTCCTACGAGCAGTACTTC